A selection of T cell receptor beta chains follows, all from one sample in a study of cytomegalovirus exposure and HLA in healthy donors. Clones were sequenced by immunoSEQ multiplex PCR, and TCRdb holds only the in-frame ones, with some missing. The sample holds 150,000 or so clones, roughly 80% seen once. The sample consisted of PBMCs. The receptor set was obtained from a young woman in good health and CMV-seronegative. CDR3s include the opening cysteine and the closing phenylalanine or tryptophan.

v_call,cdr3_aa
TRBV5-1,CASTWGRLGTDTQYF
TRBV21-1,CASSKEGTGPRTYEQYF
TRBV28,CASSPSRPYNEQFF
TRBV30,CAWKRGLAGGIDEQFF
TRBV10-1,CASQEETDRAIESSYEQYF
TRBV28,CASEAPSRYYGYTF
TRBV5-1,CASSLGGGKATGYTF
TRBV11-2,CASSLRYRDRVNNEQFF
TRBV5-1,CASSLGPGQGAQTQYF
TRBV11-1,CASSSDSDEQYF
TRBV7-9,CASSFGGPETQYF
TRBV4-1,CASSQDQTGGRSNQPQHF
TRBV5-1,CASSLAGIAGAAGEQYF
TRBV7-9,CASSDQVEELFF
TRBV27,CASRDGRAIYEQYF
TRBV5-4,CASSLGGSGGPRTEAFF
TRBV5-6,CASSHKGNYGYTF
TRBV7-8,CASSLSAGSFTEAFF
TRBV7-9,CASSLVVAGNYNEQFF
TRBV28,CASSFSSGTQETQYF
TRBV11-2,CASSLDSPPAGYYEQYF
TRBV29-1,CSVEGLDRGSYEQYF
TRBV7-6,CASSLMEGSYEQYF
TRBV19,CASSTRQGYGTGTEAFF
TRBV27,CASSFRQDLNSPLHF
TRBV19,CASRRQGSGEKLFF
TRBV28,CACALEAANEKLFF
TRBV19,CASSIDSYNEQFF
TRBV4-1,CASSLIRGADTQYF
TRBV19,CASKVRGQETQYF
TRBV4-1,CASSQDLGRGSGYTF
TRBV6-6,CASTPRGAGEGEQFF
TRBV4-1,CASSLRDSNYGYTF
TRBV5-1,CASSPGLAGDTDTQYF
TRBV7-2,CASSLVSSGTNDGTDTQYF
TRBV28,CASSSQGATEAFF
TRBV9,CASSVWDRRNGYTF
TRBV10-3,CAIAGNGELFF
TRBV29-1,CSARQSMNTEAFF
TRBV28,CASSFRIAGKIGELFF
TRBV9,CASSRQGSNTIYF
TRBV27,CASTRTGASEQYF
TRBV4-1,CASSQLADSYNEQFF
TRBV7-9,CSSSFGDTSNQPQHF
TRBV28,CASRSGLAGDPSREFF
TRBV5-1,CASSWLEGGSYEQYF
TRBV28,CASSFLGPYTGELFF
TRBV13,CASSLAALAGGQGLDTQYF
TRBV5-4,CASSGTSGGYEQYF
TRBV7-8,CASSLGTGPLQEYF
TRBV15,CATSRTSGWQFF
TRBV7-9,CASILSNEQYF
TRBV7-8,CASSTQGAQNEQFF
TRBV5-1,CASNPSGGYNEQFF
TRBV9,CASSTRQGGRETQYF
TRBV7-2,CASSSPGLAIEQFF
TRBV28,CASSFSVGGELFF
TRBV13,CASSLAGQSSYEQYF
TRBV5-1,CASSLSGRVLETQYF